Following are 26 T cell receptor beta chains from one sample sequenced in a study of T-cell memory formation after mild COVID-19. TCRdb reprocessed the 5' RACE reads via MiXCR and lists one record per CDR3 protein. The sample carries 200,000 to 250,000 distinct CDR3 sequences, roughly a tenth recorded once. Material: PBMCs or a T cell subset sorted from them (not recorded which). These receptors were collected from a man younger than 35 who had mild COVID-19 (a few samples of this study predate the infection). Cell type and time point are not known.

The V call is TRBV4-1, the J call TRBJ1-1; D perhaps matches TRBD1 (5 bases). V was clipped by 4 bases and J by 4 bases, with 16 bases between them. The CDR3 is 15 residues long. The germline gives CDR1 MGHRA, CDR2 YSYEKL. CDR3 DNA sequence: TGCGCCAGCAGCCCTTGGGGCAGGGTGTTCACTGAAGCTTTCTTT. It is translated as CASSPWGRVFTEAFF.

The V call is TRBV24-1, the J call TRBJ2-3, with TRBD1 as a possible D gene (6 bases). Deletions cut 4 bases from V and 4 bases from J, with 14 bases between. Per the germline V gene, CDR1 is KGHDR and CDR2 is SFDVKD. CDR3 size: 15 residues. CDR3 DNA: TGTGCCACCAGTGACCCACAGGGCGGGCCAGATACGCAGTATTTT. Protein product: CATSDPQGGPDTQYF.

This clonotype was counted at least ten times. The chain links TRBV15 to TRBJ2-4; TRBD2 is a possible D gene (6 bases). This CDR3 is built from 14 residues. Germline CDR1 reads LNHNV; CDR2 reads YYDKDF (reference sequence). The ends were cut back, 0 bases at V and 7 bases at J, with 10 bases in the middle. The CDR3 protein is CATSRDNGGNIQYF. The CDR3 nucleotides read TGTGCCACCAGCAGAGATAATGGGGGGAACATTCAGTACTTC. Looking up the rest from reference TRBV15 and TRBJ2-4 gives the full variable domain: DAMVIQNPRYQVTQFGKPVTLSCSQTLNHNVMYWYQQKSSQAPKLLFHYYDKDFNNEADTPDNFQSRRPNTSFCFLDIRSPGLGDTAMYLCATSRDNGGNIQYFGAGTRLSVL.

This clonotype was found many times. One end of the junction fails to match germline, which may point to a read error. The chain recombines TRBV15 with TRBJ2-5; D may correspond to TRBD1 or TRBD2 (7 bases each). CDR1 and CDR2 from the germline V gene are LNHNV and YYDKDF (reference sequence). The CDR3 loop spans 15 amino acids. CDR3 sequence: CATSRAGQYQETQYF. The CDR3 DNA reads TGTGCCACCAGTAGAGCGGGACAGTACCAAGAGACCCAGTACTTC.

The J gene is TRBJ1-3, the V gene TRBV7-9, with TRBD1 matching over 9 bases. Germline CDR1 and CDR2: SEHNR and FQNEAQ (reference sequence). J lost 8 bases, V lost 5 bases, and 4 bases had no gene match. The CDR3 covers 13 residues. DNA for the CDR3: TGTGCCAGCAGCCGGGACAGGGTGGACACCATATATTTT. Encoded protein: CASSRDRVDTIYF.

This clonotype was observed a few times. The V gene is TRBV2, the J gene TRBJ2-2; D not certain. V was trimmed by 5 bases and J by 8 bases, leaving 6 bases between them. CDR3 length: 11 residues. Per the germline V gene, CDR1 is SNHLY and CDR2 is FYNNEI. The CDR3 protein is CASSWTGELFF. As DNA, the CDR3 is TGTGCCAGCAGTTGGACGGGGGAGCTGTTTTTT.

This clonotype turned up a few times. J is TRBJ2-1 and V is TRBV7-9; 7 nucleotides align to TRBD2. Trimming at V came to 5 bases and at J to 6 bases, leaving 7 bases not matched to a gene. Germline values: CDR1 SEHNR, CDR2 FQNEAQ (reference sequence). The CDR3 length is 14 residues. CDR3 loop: CASSPRPGGNEQFF. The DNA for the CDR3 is TGTGCCAGCAGCCCGCGACCGGGGGGCAATGAGCAGTTCTTC.

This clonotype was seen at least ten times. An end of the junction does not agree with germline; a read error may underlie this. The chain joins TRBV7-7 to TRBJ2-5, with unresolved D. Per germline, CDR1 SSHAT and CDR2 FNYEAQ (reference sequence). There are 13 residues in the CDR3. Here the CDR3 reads CASSFRLRETQYF. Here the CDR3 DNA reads TGTGCTAGCAGCTTTCGACTGAGAGAGACCCAGTACTTC.

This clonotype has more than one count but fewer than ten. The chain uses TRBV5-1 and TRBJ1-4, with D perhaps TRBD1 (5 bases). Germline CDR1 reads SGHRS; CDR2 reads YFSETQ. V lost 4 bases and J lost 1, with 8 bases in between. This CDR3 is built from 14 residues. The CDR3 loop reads CASSPTGTNEKLFF. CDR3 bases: TGCGCCAGCAGCCCCACAGGAACTAATGAAAAACTGTTTTTT.

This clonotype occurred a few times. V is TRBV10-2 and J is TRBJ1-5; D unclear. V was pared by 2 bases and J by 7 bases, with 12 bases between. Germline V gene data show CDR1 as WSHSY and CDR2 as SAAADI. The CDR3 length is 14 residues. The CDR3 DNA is TGCGCCAGCAGTGAGCTGGGAATGCGGCAGCCCCAGCATTTT. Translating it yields CASSELGMRQPQHF.

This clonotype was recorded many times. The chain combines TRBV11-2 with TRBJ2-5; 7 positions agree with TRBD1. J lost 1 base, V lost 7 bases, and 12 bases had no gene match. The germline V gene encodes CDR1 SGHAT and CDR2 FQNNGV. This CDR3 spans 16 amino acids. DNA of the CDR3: TGTGCCAGCACAATGAGACAGGGATTTAGCCAAGAGACCCAGTACTTC. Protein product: CASTMRQGFSQETQYF.

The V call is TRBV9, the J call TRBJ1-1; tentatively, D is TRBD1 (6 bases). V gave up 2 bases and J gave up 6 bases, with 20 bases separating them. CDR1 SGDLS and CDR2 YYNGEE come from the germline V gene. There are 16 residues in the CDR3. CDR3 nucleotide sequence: TGTGCCAGCAGCGTGGGCAGGGGAACTAACGAGGCTGAAGCTTTCTTT. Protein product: CASSVGRGTNEAEAFF. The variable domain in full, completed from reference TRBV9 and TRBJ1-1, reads DSGVTQTPKHLITATGQRVTLRCSPRSGDLSVYWYQQSLDQGLQFLIQYYNGEERAKGNILERFSAQQFPDLHSELNLSSLELGDSALYFCASSVGRGTNEAEAFFGQGTRLTVV.

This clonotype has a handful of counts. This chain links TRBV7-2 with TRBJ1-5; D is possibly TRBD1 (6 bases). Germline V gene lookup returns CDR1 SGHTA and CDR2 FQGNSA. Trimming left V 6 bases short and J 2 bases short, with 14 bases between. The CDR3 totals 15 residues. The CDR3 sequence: CASSSQGRGNQPQHF. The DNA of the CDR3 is TGTGCCAGCAGTTCCCAGGGGAGAGGCAATCAGCCCCAGCATTTT.

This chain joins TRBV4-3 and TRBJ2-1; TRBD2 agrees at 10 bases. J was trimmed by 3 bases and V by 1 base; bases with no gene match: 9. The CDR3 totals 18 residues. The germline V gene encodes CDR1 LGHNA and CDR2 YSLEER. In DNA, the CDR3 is TGCGCCAGCAGCCAAGTAGGTGGCCTAGCGGGGGACTACAATGAGCAGTTCTTC. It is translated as CASSQVGGLAGDYNEQFF.

CDR3 sequence (DNA): TGTGCCAGCAGCCCTAGGGCTAGCGGGGGTTTCAGGTCAGATACGCAGTATTTT. Protein: CASSPRASGGFRSDTQYF. The J gene is TRBJ2-3, the V gene TRBV5-6, with 10 bases matching TRBD2. The CDR3 covers 18 residues. The ends lost 4 bases at V and 4 bases at J; junction bases unmatched: 15. Looked up from germline, CDR1 is SGHDT and CDR2 is YYEEEE.

CDR3 residues: CASSPQSHGMNTEAFF. CDR3 sequence (DNA): TGTGCCAGCTCACCCCAGAGCCATGGTATGAACACTGAAGCTTTCTTT. This rearrangement joins TRBV18 to TRBJ1-1; D gene ambiguous. V lost 3 bases to trimming and J lost 0 bases, with 14 bases between them. The CDR3 length is 16 residues. Germline-derived CDR1 and CDR2 are KGHSH and LQKENI.

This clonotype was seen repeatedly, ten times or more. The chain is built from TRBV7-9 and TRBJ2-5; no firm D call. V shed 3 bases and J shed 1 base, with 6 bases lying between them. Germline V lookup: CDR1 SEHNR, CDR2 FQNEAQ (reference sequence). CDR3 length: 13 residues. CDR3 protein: CASSFNPQETQYF. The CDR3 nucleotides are TGTGCCAGCAGCTTTAATCCCCAAGAGACCCAGTACTTC.

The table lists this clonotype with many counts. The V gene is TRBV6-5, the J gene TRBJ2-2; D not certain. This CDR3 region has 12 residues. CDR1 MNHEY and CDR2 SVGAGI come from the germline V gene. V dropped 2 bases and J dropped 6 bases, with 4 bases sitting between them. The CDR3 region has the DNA TGTGCCAGCAGTTACGGTCCCGGGGAGCTGTTTTTT. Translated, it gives CASSYGPGELFF.

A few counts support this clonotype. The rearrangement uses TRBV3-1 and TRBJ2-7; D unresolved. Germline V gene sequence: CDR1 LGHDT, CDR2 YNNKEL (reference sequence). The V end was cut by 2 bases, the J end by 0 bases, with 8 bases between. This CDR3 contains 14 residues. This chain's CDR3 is CASSQPNLSYEQYF. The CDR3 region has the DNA TGTGCCAGCAGCCAACCGAACCTCTCCTACGAGCAGTACTTC.

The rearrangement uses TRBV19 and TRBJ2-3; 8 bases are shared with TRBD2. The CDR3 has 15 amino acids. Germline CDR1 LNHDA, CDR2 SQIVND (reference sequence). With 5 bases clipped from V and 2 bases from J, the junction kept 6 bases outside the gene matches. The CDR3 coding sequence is TGTGCCAGTAGTGCTCCTAGCGGGCTCACAGATACGCAGTATTTT. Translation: CASSAPSGLTDTQYF.

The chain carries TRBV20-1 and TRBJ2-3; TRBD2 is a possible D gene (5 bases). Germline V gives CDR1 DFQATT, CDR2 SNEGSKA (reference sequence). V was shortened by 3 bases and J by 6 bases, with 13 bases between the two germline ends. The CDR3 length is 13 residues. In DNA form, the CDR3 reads TGCAGTGCTAGGGAGACCGGGGTCGATACGCAGTATTTT. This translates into CSARETGVDTQYF.

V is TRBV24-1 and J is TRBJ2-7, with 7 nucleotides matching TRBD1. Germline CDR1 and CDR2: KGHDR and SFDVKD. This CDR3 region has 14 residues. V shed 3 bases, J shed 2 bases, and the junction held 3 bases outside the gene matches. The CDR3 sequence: CATSDNRGTYEQYF. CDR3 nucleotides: TGTGCCACCAGTGATAACAGGGGAACCTACGAGCAGTACTTC.

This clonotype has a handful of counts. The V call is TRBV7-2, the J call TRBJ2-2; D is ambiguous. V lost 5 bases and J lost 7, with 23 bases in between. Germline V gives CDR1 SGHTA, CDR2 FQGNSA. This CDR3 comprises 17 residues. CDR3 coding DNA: TGTGCCAGCAGCCGAAGCTACTCGACGCCTGGGGACGGGGAGCTGTTTTTT. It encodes CASSRSYSTPGDGELFF.

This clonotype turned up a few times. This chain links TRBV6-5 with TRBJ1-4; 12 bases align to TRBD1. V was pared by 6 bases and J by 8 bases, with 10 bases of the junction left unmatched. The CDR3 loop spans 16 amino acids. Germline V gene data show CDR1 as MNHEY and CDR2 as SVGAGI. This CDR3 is CASSRGQGAAREKLFF. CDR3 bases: TGTGCCAGCAGCCGGGGACAGGGGGCGGCTCGGGAAAAACTGTTTTTT.

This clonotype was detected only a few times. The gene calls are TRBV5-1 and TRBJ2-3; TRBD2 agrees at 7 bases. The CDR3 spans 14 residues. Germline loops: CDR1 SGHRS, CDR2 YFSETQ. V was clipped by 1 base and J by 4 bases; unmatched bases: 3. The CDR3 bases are TGCGCCAGCAGCTTGCGTAGCGGGCCAGATACGCAGTATTTT. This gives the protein CASSLRSGPDTQYF.

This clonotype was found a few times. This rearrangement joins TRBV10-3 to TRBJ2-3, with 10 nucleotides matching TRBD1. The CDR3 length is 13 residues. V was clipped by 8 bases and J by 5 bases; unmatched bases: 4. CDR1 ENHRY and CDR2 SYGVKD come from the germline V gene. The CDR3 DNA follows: TGTGCCATCGGGACAGGGGAATTAGATACGCAGTATTTT. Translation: CAIGTGELDTQYF.